This T cell receptor (beta chain) was sequenced during a study of cytomegalovirus exposure and HLA in healthy donors (dated by TCRdb to between 2016 and 2019). As for the study more broadly: According to an earlier analysis of a few hundred of the donors, about 179 million T cells yielded roughly 110 million unique TCR beta sequences and more than 250 Gb of sequence data. An early release that covered about 600 HLA-typed donors contained approximately 320 gigabases of sequencing data and about 93 million unique TCR sequences. The genetic ancestry cluster associated with self-reported Caucasian donors included over 65% of the 350 to 500 genotyped donors. The study was designed to test whether signatures of past pathogen exposure could be identified by cataloging public T cell receptors. The study used immunosequencing to profile the T cell repertoires of 600 to 850 subjects and linked those repertoires to cytomegalovirus serostatus. Along with the approximately 670-subject first cohort, a separate validation cohort of over a hundred different subjects was used. High-throughput TCR immunosequencing, statistical association of individual TCRs with disease status, and machine learning were combined to predict cytomegalovirus infection status. To study patterns of TCR occurrence, a later analysis re-analyzed previously published TCR beta repertoires from 666 donors and added high-resolution HLA genotyping. In the later analysis, no new phenotypic data were used to find candidate immune exposures; instead, reliance was placed on TCR beta sequences and their occurrence across donors. To decide whether each TCR beta V gene segment behaved as functional or pseudogenic, an earlier analysis of some 570 of the donors relied on high-throughput TCR beta sequencing. Alongside the repertoire data, information on donor age, sex, ethnicity and CMV serostatus was compiled. A later genetic analysis used genome-wide SNP genotypes for about 65% of the 666 donors, treating that subset as a discovery cohort. Every repertoire in the discovery cohort had been generated on one and the same sequencing platform. HLA typing included class I and class II loci at four-digit resolution. Typing coverage varied by locus: roughly 620-630 donors for A, B, C, DRB1 and DQB1; more than 500 for DQA1; about 600 for DPA1; about 450 for DPB1. Five DR-DQ haplotypes were treated as single units for association and clustering because of strong linkage in the cohort. Among roughly 400 genotyped donors of the cohort, an average of around 250,000 unique TCR beta nucleotide sequences was sequenced per donor, of which approximately 18% were non-productive.

Of note for this clone: The antigen this receptor binds is unknown. The sample holds no much larger clone one base away, and base qualities are not on file.

The CDR3 sequence holds 19 residues, the cysteine and phenylalanine included. The read is trimmed to its CDR3 DNA, 57 bases read in frame from base 1. CDR1 and CDR2 were assigned from the germline V gene as ENHRY and SYGVKD. V is cut back by 0 bases and J by 0 bases, with 9 bases in the junction unmatched. To prepare the library, the immunoSEQ multiplex PCR assay was applied. The multiplex PCR relied on a mix of 60 forward primers for TCR Vbeta segments and 13 reverse primers for TCR Jbeta segments. The CDR3 region of rearranged TCR beta genes was amplified from genomic DNA with a multiplex PCR assay. The Illumina HiSeq System was used to sequence the amplified TCR beta libraries as 87-base-pair reads. Processing in the source paper ran as follows. A later analysis tallied roughly 78 million unique TCR beta chains across the roughly 610 repertoires, and some 10 million of those chains were shared by two or more donors. A nearest-neighbor algorithm error-corrected the raw reads and collapsed the reads into unique sequences, merging closely related sequences to remove PCR and sequencing errors. CDR3 sequences were aligned to IMGT reference sequences to assign V, D and J gene segments. Each retained sequence needed at least a six-nucleotide match to both a V gene segment and a J gene segment. A rearrangement was called productive if the CDR3 had no stop codons and remained in frame with V and J, and every other rearrangement was called non-productive. Following IMGT convention, CDR3 was defined as the stretch from the second conserved V-encoded cysteine up to the conserved J-encoded phenylalanine. Sequences without an unambiguous match to a single V gene segment were excluded from the earlier analysis of 587 of the donors. In an earlier analysis of about 590 of the donors, a V segment was called functional when productive rearrangements were above 56.7%, and segregating when the standard deviation between donors exceeded 5%. A statistical classification framework was built for diagnosing cytomegalovirus status from the catalog of TCR beta chain sequences. In a later analysis, V and J genes were assigned by comparing TCR nucleotide sequences against IMGT/GENE-DB human TR gene sequences. The TCRdist pipeline was used in a later analysis to assign CDR3 sequences and most-parsimonious VDJ recombination scenarios. A later analysis defined each TCR beta chain by its CDR3 amino acid sequence plus V-gene family, and excluded reads lacking a unique V-gene family. In a later analysis, approximately 590 highly shared, low-generation-probability nucleotide sequences were removed to address suspected cross-contamination and a sequencing artifact. In a later analysis, a clonal expansion index for each public chain was calculated from normalized within-repertoire ranks of inferred template counts. Generation probabilities in a later analysis came from a VDJ recombination model fitted to out-of-frame rearrangements, and those results were checked against IGoR. In a later analysis, hypergeometric tests were used to score TCR-TCR, TCR-HLA and TCR-CMV co-occurrence, with a repertoire-size bias correction applied to TCR pairs. False discovery rates were estimated in a later analysis by permuting HLA or CMV assignments 20 times. In a later analysis, co-occurring TCRs were grouped with DBSCAN, and TCRdist sequence similarity was added when clustering was performed within HLA-allele-positive subsets. For co-occurrence clustering, repertoires with fewer than 30,000 or more than 120,000 public chains were excluded, along with five repertoires with anomalous nucleotide sharing. The table was pulled from immuneACCESS by TCRdb, which kept in-frame rearrangements only. Such tables lose some clones; where checked, under half of the loss comes from unresolved V genes, and the rest has no known cause. That table is the source of V, J and clone size, and D and trimming were worked out from the DNA. The sample records 130,000 or so clones, roughly three fifths of which are singletons. Jointly, the top ten make up 1.8% of the sample.

In total, 500 to 700 healthy bone marrow donors made up the cohort. All cohort members were sampled while nominally healthy, although unrecorded immune exposures were likely present. The donor tested CMV seronegative and was one of the 352 seronegative cohort members. Every donor gave a peripheral blood sample, and the peripheral blood mononuclear cells from that sample were used for TCR beta sequencing. The Qiagen DNeasy Blood Extraction Kit was used to extract genomic DNA from the blood cell samples. What the work shows at the level of the full study, not this receptor alone: In vitro tests confirmed that a few of the cytomegalovirus-associated TCR beta chains recognize cytomegalovirus antigens. When HLA alleles, especially DR and DQ, strongly co-occurred, attributing TCR associations to individual alleles was difficult. The presence/absence analyses assumed that sequencing depth was roughly uniform across donors, and that assumption may not be true. The study listed over 150 TCR beta chains as associated with cytomegalovirus. The authors suggested that the approach could potentially be extended to other disease states and immunological phenotypes. In a later analysis, HLA-associated TCR beta chains showed more clonal expansion and lower generation probabilities than non-associated chains that were equally common. Because the 87-base-pair reads could not distinguish some IMGT-functional V segments, including TRBV6-2 and TRBV6-3, those segments were excluded. At a false discovery rate of 0.05, a later analysis linked some 17,000 TCR beta sequences to specific HLA alleles. A later genetic analysis reported fewer N-insertions in productive TCRs among donors in an Asian-associated ancestry cluster than the roughly 700-donor mean. An earlier analysis of 587 of the donors showed that most TCR beta V segments appeared in productive rearrangements either about 90% or about 30% of the time, which broadly matched IMGT annotations. Because some donors lacked HLA typing at each locus, the association tests relied only on the typed subset. A further reported finding was that TCR beta sequences accurately predicted the HLA-A and HLA-B alleles for most subjects in the first cohort. A cluster of highly shared sequence variants was judged likely to represent a technical artifact of the sequencing pipeline. A later genetic analysis associated a missense DCLRE1C variant with V-gene and J-gene trimming of TCR beta chains, and an independent cohort replicated the association. Most TCR sequences were observed very rarely across donors, whereas some public TCRs were present in many individuals. The classifier was reported to diagnose cytomegalovirus status with high specificity and sensitivity in both the original cohort and the validation cohort. According to a later analysis, most CMV-associated TCR beta chains appeared to be HLA-restricted, and the HLA associations seemed to be driven largely by CMV exposure. The cohort was sequenced for TCR beta chains only, and without alpha or paired-chain data the features that could be detected were limited. According to a later analysis, parvovirus B19, influenza, CMV and Epstein-Barr virus appeared linked to several top co-occurrence clusters. Correlated functional status among segregating V segments might be attributable to linkage disequilibrium, but an unknown experimental factor could not be ruled out. In a later analysis, the rate of TCR association differed among HLA loci, with DRB1 alleles having the most associated TCRs and HLA-C alleles having the fewest. The earlier analysis of nearly 600 of the donors excluded approximately 17 rarely observed V segments, including chromosome 9 orphons, because counts were too low. For the cohort, immune exposure information was limited to CMV serostatus.

Material for sequencing was PBMCs. Recombination connected TRBV10-3 to TRBJ2-3, and TRBD2 aligns with 10 junction nucleotides. The sequence came from a male donor in good health and CMV-seronegative. CDR3 protein: CAISESWLAGGTSTDTQYF. The nucleotides are TGTGCCATCAGTGAGTCGTGGTTAGCGGGGGGTACTAGCACAGATACGCAGTATTTT.